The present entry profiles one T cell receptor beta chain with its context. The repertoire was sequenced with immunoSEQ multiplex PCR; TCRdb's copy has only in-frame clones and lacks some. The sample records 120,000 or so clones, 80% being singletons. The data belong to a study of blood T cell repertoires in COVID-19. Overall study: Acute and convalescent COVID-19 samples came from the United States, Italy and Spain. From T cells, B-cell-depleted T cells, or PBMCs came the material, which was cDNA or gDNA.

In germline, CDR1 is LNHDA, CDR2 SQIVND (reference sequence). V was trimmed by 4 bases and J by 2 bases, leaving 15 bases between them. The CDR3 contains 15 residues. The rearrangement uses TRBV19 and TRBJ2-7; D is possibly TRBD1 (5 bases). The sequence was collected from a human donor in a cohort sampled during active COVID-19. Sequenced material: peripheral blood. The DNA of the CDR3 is TGTGCCAGTAGTAAAGACAGTGGTAGCCCCTACGAGCAGTACTTC. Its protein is CASSKDSGSPYEQYF.